The 19 T cell receptor beta chains listed next were all sequenced from one sample in a study of control samples from healthy donors and cancer patients. Method: immunoSEQ multiplex PCR; TCRdb's copy keeps in-frame clones and lacks some. The data show 95,000 to 100,000 clones, around nine tenths seen once. Sequenced material: blood. These receptors were collected from a man aged 30 to 39 in good health.

This clone was seen a single time. The rearrangement joins TRBV24-1 to TRBJ1-1, with 8 bases identical to TRBD1. The germline V gene encodes CDR1 KGHDR and CDR2 SFDVKD. The V segment lost 7 bases and the J segment 1 base; nucleotides outside the gene matches: 1. The CDR3 loop spans 13 amino acids. Written as DNA, the CDR3 is TGTGCCACCAGACAGGGGGGGAACACTGAAGCTTTCTTT. Amino acids: CATRQGGNTEAFF.

J is TRBJ2-2 and V is TRBV2; D is unclear. The CDR3 runs to 12 residues. V was trimmed by 7 bases and J by 4 bases, leaving 7 bases between them. The germline V gene encodes CDR1 SNHLY and CDR2 FYNNEI. CDR3 loop: CASIQGTGELFF. Written as DNA, the CDR3 is TGTGCCAGCATCCAAGGCACCGGGGAGCTGTTTTTT.

This chain uses TRBV25-1 with TRBJ1-3, with D hard to call. The CDR3 runs to 14 residues. Germline V gene data show CDR1 as MGHDK and CDR2 as SYGVNS. V was trimmed by 2 bases and J by 8 bases, leaving 13 bases between them. CDR3 coding DNA: TGTGCCAGCAGTGAAGCTATTCAAGGTCACACCATATATTTT. It codes for CASSEAIQGHTIYF.

The rearrangement links TRBV10-3 to TRBJ1-2, with D unresolved. CDR3 length: 12 amino acids. V was pared by 0 bases and J by 5 bases, with 4 bases between. Germline CDR1 is ENHRY and CDR2 is SYGVKD. The CDR3 nucleotides are TGTGCCATCAGTGAGTCGGTATATGGCTACACCTTC. Its protein is CAISESVYGYTF.

CDR3 region: CASALYSATNEKLFF. Written as DNA, the CDR3 is TGTGCCAGCGCGTTATACAGTGCAACTAATGAAAAACTGTTTTTT. The V and J genes are TRBV18 and TRBJ1-4, with D hard to call. This CDR3 region has 15 residues. V was pared by 8 bases and J by 0 bases, with 13 bases between. CDR1 is KGHSH and CDR2 is LQKENI in the germline V gene.

Of note for this clone: Other DNA sequences from this sample encode an identical CDR3 as well. The rearrangement joins TRBV12-3 or TRBV12-4 to TRBJ2-1; no reliable D call. Trimming removed 8 bases from V and 7 bases from J, with 9 bases in between. The CDR3 is made up of 11 amino acids. DNA of the CDR3: TGTGCCAGCTCCTTCTTGAATGAGCAGTTCTTC. This gives the protein CASSFLNEQFF.

This chain uses TRBV5-3 with TRBJ1-1, with unresolved D. TRBV5-3 is an ORF for which the function is uncertain. The V and J ends lost 1 base and 4 bases respectively, with 11 bases between them. There are 14 residues in the CDR3. CDR3 sequence (DNA): TGTGCCAGAAGCTTGAGGGCGTTCTGCACTGAAGCTTTCTTT. Its translation: CARSLRAFCTEAFF.

The chain uses TRBV7-2 and TRBJ2-4; TRBD2 matches 7 bases. CDR3 length: 16 residues. With 5 bases clipped from V and 0 bases from J, the junction kept 7 bases outside the gene matches. The germline gives CDR1 SGHTA, CDR2 FQGNSA. This CDR3 is CASSPASGVAKNIQYF. The CDR3 DNA reads TGTGCCAGCAGCCCCGCAAGCGGGGTAGCCAAAAACATTCAGTACTTC.

The chain carries TRBV7-9 and TRBJ2-1; 10 nucleotides align to TRBD2. From germline, CDR1 is SEHNR and CDR2 FQNEAQ (reference sequence). The CDR3 extends over 17 amino acids. Trimming took 5 bases from V and 5 from J; bases not matched to a gene: 12. CDR3 loop: CASSIFLSSGSDNEQFF. CDR3 in DNA: TGTGCCAGCAGCATCTTTCTCTCTAGCGGGAGCGACAATGAGCAGTTCTTC.

V and J are TRBV18 and TRBJ1-4; TRBD1 might be the D (5 bases). The germline gives CDR1 KGHSH, CDR2 LQKENI. The length of the CDR3 is 15 residues. V was cut by 5 bases and J by 16 bases, with 26 bases left in between. This CDR3 reads CASSSGGTPDRIKFF. As DNA, the CDR3 is TGTGCCAGCTCATCCGGAGGGACTCCAGATAGGATTAAGTTTTTT.

The chain links TRBV12-3 or TRBV12-4 to TRBJ2-7; no firm D call. Trimming left V 2 bases short and J 3 bases short, with 5 bases between. This CDR3 is built from 12 residues. The CDR3: CASSLKDYEQYF. The CDR3 DNA is TGTGCCAGCAGTTTAAAGGACTACGAGCAGTACTTC.

The J gene is TRBJ1-2, the V gene TRBV24-1, with TRBD1 as a possible D gene (6 bases). Trimming left V 2 bases short and J 1 base short, with 13 bases between. Germline V CDR1 and CDR2: KGHDR, SFDVKD. This CDR3 contains 16 residues. CDR3 bases: TGTGCCACCAGTGATTCATCCAGGGGTAATAACTATGGCTACACCTTC. Amino acid sequence: CATSDSSRGNNYGYTF.

The rearrangement links TRBV7-9 to TRBJ2-1; TRBD1 might be the D (6 bases). This CDR3 comprises 14 residues. Germline V gene lookup returns CDR1 SEHNR and CDR2 FQNEAQ (reference sequence). With 6 bases removed from V and 10 bases from J, the gap between germline ends came to 19 bases. Here the CDR3 DNA reads TGTGCCAGCAGTTCCCCCCCAGGGGAGAGGGAGCAGTTCTTC. The encoded protein is CASSSPPGEREQFF.

V and J are TRBV6-1 and TRBJ2-2; 8 positions match TRBD2. The V gene end was trimmed by 4 bases and the J gene end by 4 bases; junction bases not matched to a gene: 11. The CDR3 has 17 amino acids. CDR1 and CDR2 from the germline V gene are MNHNS and SASEGT. The CDR3 coding sequence is TGTGCCAGCAGTGTAAAGCCGGGGGGGAGCCTCACCGGGGAGCTGTTTTTT. Encoded protein: CASSVKPGGSLTGELFF.

The chain joins TRBV9 to TRBJ2-1, with D tentatively TRBD1 (5 bases). From germline, CDR1 is SGDLS and CDR2 YYNGEE. V was cut by 1 base and J by 9 bases, with 11 bases left in between. The CDR3 is made up of 13 amino acids. CDR3 protein: CASSVQGVGEQFF. The CDR3 DNA reads as TGTGCCAGCAGCGTACAAGGGGTTGGTGAGCAGTTCTTC.

The V call is TRBV18, the J call TRBJ2-2; the D call may be TRBD1 or TRBD2 (5 bases each). The germline CDR1 and CDR2 sequences are KGHSH and LQKENI. V was pared by 10 bases and J by 0 bases, with 15 bases between. This CDR3 contains 15 residues. The chain's CDR3 is CATRRSGPNTGELFF. CDR3 DNA sequence: TGTGCCACCAGACGGTCGGGGCCGAACACCGGGGAGCTGTTTTTT.

The CDR3 DNA reads as TGTGCCAGAAGCCGACCTGGCCCTACTAGCGGGAGATTCACAGATACGCAGTATTTT. Protein sequence: CARSRPGPTSGRFTDTQYF. V usage is TRBV5-3 and J usage is TRBJ2-3; 11 positions agree with TRBD2. TRBV5-3 falls under the ORF class, with uncertain function. The CDR3 runs to 19 residues. V shed 4 bases, J shed 2 bases, and the junction held 15 bases outside the gene matches.

The chain recombines TRBV10-3 with TRBJ2-3, with no clear D. CDR3 length: 12 residues. V was shortened by 6 bases and J by 5 bases, with 9 bases between the two germline ends. Germline V lookup: CDR1 ENHRY, CDR2 SYGVKD. CDR3 in amino acids: CAISPNGDTQYF. The CDR3 region has the DNA TGTGCCATCAGCCCCAACGGAGATACGCAGTATTTT.

J is TRBJ2-1 and V is TRBV24-1; 9 nucleotides align to TRBD2. CDR1 is KGHDR, CDR2 SFDVKD, per germline. The length of the CDR3 is 13 residues. V lost 4 bases to trimming and J lost 10 bases; unmatched junction nucleotides: 4. In DNA form, the CDR3 reads TGTGCCACCAGTGACCCGGGACTAGCAGAGCAGTTCTTC. It specifies CATSDPGLAEQFF.